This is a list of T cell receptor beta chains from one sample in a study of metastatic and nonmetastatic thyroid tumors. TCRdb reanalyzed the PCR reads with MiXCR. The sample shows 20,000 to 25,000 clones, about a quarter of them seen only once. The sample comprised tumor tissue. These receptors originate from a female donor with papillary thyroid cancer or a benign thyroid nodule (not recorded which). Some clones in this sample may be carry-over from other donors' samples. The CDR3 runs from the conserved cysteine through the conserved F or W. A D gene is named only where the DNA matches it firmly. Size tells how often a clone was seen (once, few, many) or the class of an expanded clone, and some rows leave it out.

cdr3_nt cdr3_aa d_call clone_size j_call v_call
TGTGCCACCGCGGCAAGGGAGAATCAGCCCCAGCATTTT CATAARENQPQHF . few TRBJ1-5 TRBV6-4
TGTGCCAGCAGCCCTGGAGGGGGTCGTGTTTCGACTTTGAGTCAAGAGACCCAGTACTTC CASSPGGGRVSTLSQETQYF . . TRBJ2-5 TRBV11-1
TGCAGTGCTAGCGGTCTAGGTGGTAGCGCAAACTACGAGCAGTACTTC CSASGLGGSANYEQYF . . TRBJ2-7 TRBV20-1
TGTGCCTGGAGTAGTTTTGACAGGGGCCTCTCCTACGAGCAGTACTTC CAWSSFDRGLSYEQYF TRBD1 . TRBJ2-7 TRBV30
TGTGCCAGCAGGGACCGGGACACAGCAAATCAGCCCCAGCATTTT CASRDRDTANQPQHF . few TRBJ1-5 TRBV7-2
TGTGCCAGCAAGGGGGATGCGGGAAGGTCCTACGAGCAGTACTTC CASKGDAGRSYEQYF . . TRBJ2-7 TRBV6-1
TGTGCCAGCAGCTTAATGAGCTACGAGCAGTACTTC CASSLMSYEQYF . . TRBJ2-7 TRBV7-6
TGTGCCAGCAGCTCCACCGGACAGGGGGTAAAGCAGTACTTC CASSSTGQGVKQYF TRBD1 many TRBJ2-7 TRBV7-2
TGTGCCAGCAGCTTAGACCCCGGGACAGGGGCCTCCTACGAGCAGTACTTC CASSLDPGTGASYEQYF TRBD1 medium-sized TRBJ2-7 TRBV7-8
TGTGCCAGCAGTGAAGCGACAGGGGGCCAAGAGACCCAGTACTTC CASSEATGGQETQYF TRBD1 few TRBJ2-5 TRBV6-1
TGTGCCAGTAGTAGCCGACAGGGTGGTTTTGGCACAGATACGCAGTATTTT CASSSRQGGFGTDTQYF TRBD1 many TRBJ2-3 TRBV19